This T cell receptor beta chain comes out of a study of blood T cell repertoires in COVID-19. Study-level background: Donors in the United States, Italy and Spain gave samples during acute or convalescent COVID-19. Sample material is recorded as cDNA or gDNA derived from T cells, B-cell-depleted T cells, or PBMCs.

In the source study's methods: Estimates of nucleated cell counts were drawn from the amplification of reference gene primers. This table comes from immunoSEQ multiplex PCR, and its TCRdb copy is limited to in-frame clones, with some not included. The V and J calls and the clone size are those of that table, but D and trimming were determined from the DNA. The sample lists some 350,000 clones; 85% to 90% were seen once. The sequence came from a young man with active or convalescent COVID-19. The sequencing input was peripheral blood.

The CDR3 spells CASSRYDFYEQYF. DNA for the CDR3: TGTGCCAGCAGCCGATATGACTTCTACGAGCAGTACTTC. This chain uses TRBV14 with TRBJ2-7; D uncertain. This CDR3 spans 13 amino acids. Germline loops: CDR1 SGHDN, CDR2 FVKESK. V was shortened by 4 bases and J by 3 bases, with 10 bases between the two germline ends.